The 26 T cell receptor beta chains listed next were all sequenced from one sample in a study of T cells expressing NK-cell markers. TCRdb reprocessed the 5' RACE reads, keeping one entry per CDR3 protein, no DNA. The listing records 160,000 or so distinct CDR3 sequences. Sample: blood T cells: a sorted CD56 or NKG2C T cell subset, CD4+ or CD8+ T cells, or bulk PBMC T cells (not recorded which). Every receptor here comes from a woman aged 18-70 years in good health.

V and J are TRBV5-1 and TRBJ2-1; the D gene TCRdb calls, TRBD2, cannot be checked with no DNA. Germline V gene lookup returns CDR1 SGHRS and CDR2 YFSETQ. CDR3 size: 15 residues. The chain's CDR3 is CASSLAAGPAHEQFF.

The chain combines TRBV5-6 with TRBJ2-1; without DNA, the TCRdb call of TRBD1 cannot be checked. Germline CDR1 and CDR2: SGHDT and YYEEEE. CDR3 length: 14 residues. The CDR3 sequence is CASRKGGTYNEQFF.

V gene TRBV30 combines with J gene TRBJ2-5; TCRdb indicates TRBD2, and absent DNA this call remains unverified. This CDR3 spans 18 amino acids. Germline CDR1 GTSNPN, CDR2 SVGIG (reference sequence). CDR3 amino acids: CAWSVQGGVAGTQETQYF.

The chain has TRBV3-1 and TRBJ2-3. The CDR3 length is 13 residues. Germline CDR1 and CDR2: LGHDT and YNNKEL (reference sequence). The CDR3 sequence: CASSQEGSDTQYF.

The V and J genes are TRBV3-1 and TRBJ1-2; the TCRdb D gene call, TRBD1, has no DNA to confirm it. CDR3 length: 14 amino acids. In germline, CDR1 is LGHDT, CDR2 YNNKEL (reference sequence). CDR3 protein: CASSRQGLNYGYTF. Full variable domain (outside the CDR3, taken from reference TRBV3-1 and TRBJ1-2): DTAVSQTPKYLVTQMGNDKSIKCEQNLGHDTMYWYKQDSKKFLKIMFSYNNKELIINETVPNRFSPKSPDKAHLNLHINSLELGDSAVYFCASSRQGLNYGYTFGSGTRLTVV.

The rearrangement links TRBV7-9 to TRBJ2-1; without DNA, the TCRdb call of TRBD2 cannot be checked. The CDR3 totals 14 residues. Germline V gene data show CDR1 as SEHNR and CDR2 as FQNEAQ (reference sequence). This CDR3 is CASSLSSPRGEQFF.

The chain uses TRBV12-3 or TRBV12-4 and TRBJ2-7; the TCRdb D gene call, TRBD2, has no DNA to confirm it. The CDR3 sequence is 11 residues long. This chain's CDR3 is CASSFTGTTYF.

The rearrangement joins TRBV4-1 to TRBJ1-2; as DNA is missing, the TRBD1 call by TCRdb cannot be tested. Per germline, CDR1 MGHRA and CDR2 YSYEKL. The CDR3 is 13 amino acids. CDR3 loop: CASSQDPGYGYTF.

This chain connects TRBV11-2 to TRBJ2-2; TCRdb returns TRBD1, unconfirmable since there is no DNA. This CDR3 comprises 16 residues. The germline gives CDR1 SGHAT, CDR2 FQNNGV. The CDR3 sequence: CASSPWRGGGYGELFF. Based on the CDR3 plus reference TRBV11-2 and TRBJ2-2, the full variable domain is EAGVAQSPRYKIIEKRQSVAFWCNPISGHATLYWYQQILGQGPKLLIQFQNNGVVDDSQLPKDRFSAERLKGVDSTLKIQPAKLEDSAVYLCASSPWRGGGYGELFFGEGSRLTVL.

The chain combines TRBV5-1 with TRBJ2-7. The germline V gene encodes CDR1 SGHRS and CDR2 YFSETQ. CDR3 length: 11 amino acids. CDR3 amino acids: CASNEMYEQYF. Based on the CDR3 plus reference TRBV5-1 and TRBJ2-7, the full variable domain is KAGVTQTPRYLIKTRGQQVTLSCSPISGHRSVSWYQQTPGQGLQFLFEYFSETQRNKGNFPGRFSGRQFSNSRSEMNVSTLELGDSALYLCASNEMYEQYFGPGTRLTVT.

V usage is TRBV6-1 and J usage is TRBJ2-7; the D gene TCRdb calls, TRBD1, cannot be checked with no DNA. Germline CDR1 and CDR2: MNHNS and SASEGT. The CDR3 has 17 amino acids. CDR3 region: CASSPRIESGEPYEQYF.

The rearrangement links TRBV12-3 or TRBV12-4 to TRBJ1-6. The CDR3 extends over 16 amino acids. Here the CDR3 reads CASSLGSGNYNSPLHF.

The CDR3 spells CASSPLAGYNEQFF. The chain employs TRBV7-8 and TRBJ2-1; TCRdb's assignment of TRBD2 cannot be checked, as there is no DNA. CDR1 and CDR2 from the germline V gene are SGHVS and FQNEAQ. The length of the CDR3 is 14 residues. The variable domain in full, completed from reference TRBV7-8 and TRBJ2-1, reads GAGVSQSPRYKVAKRGQDVALRCDPISGHVSLFWYQQALGQGPEFLTYFQNEAQLDKSGLPSDRFFAERPEGSVSTLKIQRTQQEDSAVYLCASSPLAGYNEQFFGPGTRLTVL.

The V call is TRBV20-1, the J call TRBJ2-1; without DNA, the TCRdb call of TRBD1 cannot be checked. Germline-derived CDR1 and CDR2 are DFQATT and SNEGSKA (reference sequence). The length of the CDR3 is 13 residues. This CDR3 is CSASIGQINEQFF.

The J gene is TRBJ2-7, the V gene TRBV25-1; TCRdb's assignment of TRBD1 cannot be checked, as there is no DNA. The CDR3 runs 12 residues. The germline gives CDR1 MGHDK, CDR2 SYGVNS. This CDR3 reads CASSGSGYEQYF.

The rearrangement links TRBV20-1 to TRBJ2-7. Looked up from germline, CDR1 is DFQATT and CDR2 is SNEGSKA (reference sequence). CDR3 length: 12 residues. This chain's CDR3 is CSARLLAREQYF.

The CDR3 protein is CATSDTRDRGRETQYF. The chain carries TRBV24-1 and TRBJ2-5; absent DNA, TCRdb's TRBD1 call cannot be checked. CDR1 and CDR2 (germline): KGHDR, SFDVKD. The CDR3 covers 16 residues.

This chain uses TRBV19 with TRBJ2-1. The CDR3 runs 14 residues. CDR1 is LNHDA, CDR2 SQIVND, per germline (reference sequence). CDR3 amino acids: CASSNVGSKDRQFF.

The chain carries TRBV5-6 and TRBJ1-1; TCRdb returns TRBD1, unconfirmable since there is no DNA. Germline V gene lookup returns CDR1 SGHDT and CDR2 YYEEEE. The length of the CDR3 is 15 residues. The CDR3 sequence is CASSLQGRTNTEAFF.

V and J are TRBV28 and TRBJ2-7; checking the TCRdb D call of TRBD2 is not possible without DNA. Germline values: CDR1 MDHEN, CDR2 SYDVKM. CDR3 size: 16 residues. The CDR3: CASRPGTRGLGGEQYF.

V and J are TRBV24-1 and TRBJ2-2; TCRdb's D gene call, TRBD2, goes unchecked for lack of DNA. In germline, CDR1 is KGHDR, CDR2 SFDVKD. This CDR3 is 14 amino acids long. CDR3 region: CATSDTTRTGELFF.

The chain has TRBV5-1 and TRBJ2-1; TCRdb's assignment of TRBD2 cannot be checked, as there is no DNA. CDR1 and CDR2 from the germline V gene are SGHRS and YFSETQ. The CDR3 length is 16 residues. CDR3 protein: CASSLSAGGSYNEQFF.

The rearrangement links TRBV7-9 to TRBJ2-7; as DNA is missing, the TRBD1 call by TCRdb cannot be tested. CDR1 and CDR2 from the germline V gene are SEHNR and FQNEAQ (reference sequence). The length of the CDR3 is 16 residues. The CDR3 loop is CASSLATGGSSYEQYF.

The chain uses TRBV7-3 and TRBJ2-1; with no DNA, the TCRdb D assignment of TRBD1 cannot be verified. This CDR3 has 13 amino acids. Germline CDR1 is SGHTA and CDR2 is FQGTGA. The CDR3 here is CASSAPGGNEQFF.

The chain joins TRBV9 to TRBJ2-7; TCRdb proposes TRBD2, but this gene call is untestable without DNA. CDR3 length: 16 amino acids. Germline assignment: CDR1 SGDLS and CDR2 YYNGEE. CDR3 sequence reads: CASSPYSGRLSYEQYF.

J is TRBJ2-3 and V is TRBV7-2; TCRdb calls TRBD1, which cannot be checked without DNA. This CDR3 spans 13 amino acids. The germline V gene encodes CDR1 SGHTA and CDR2 FQGNSA. This CDR3 is CASSFQSRDTQYF.